This TCR beta chain was sequenced during a study of CXCR3-negative and CXCR3-positive naive CD8 T cells. In the study overall: The libraries together contributed 120 million to 150 million TRB reads, each supplying about 1.5 +/- 0.3 million. Study results and caveats: Diversity was high in both naive subsets and much lower in memory cells.

Worth noting for this clonotype: Its antigen is unidentified.

The method, 5' RACE with UMI labels, was used to prepare the TRB cDNA libraries. TCRdb reprocessed the 5' RACE reads; each CDR3 protein has one entry and no DNA is given. The listing contains 50,000 to 65,000 distinct CDR3 sequences. CDR1 DFQATT and CDR2 SNEGSKA come from the germline V gene (reference sequence). The CDR3 contains 15 residues. The TCR originated in a human donor in good health. Some clones in this sample may be carry-over from other donors' samples. The sample was naive CXCR3- CD8+ T cells from blood. The subset was: CD45RO-CCR7+CD27+CD95- naive CD8+ T cells lacking CXCR3 (TNR3-). This sequence joins TRBV20-1 and TRBJ2-1; TCRdb lists TRBD1, though no DNA is available to test this call. CDR3 sequence reads: CSARKSRGYRNEQFF.